The 15 T cell receptor beta chains below all came from one sample that was sequenced in a study of shared clonotypes between healthy human individuals. Sequenced by immunoSEQ multiplex PCR; TCRdb stores in-frame clones only, minus some. The sample has 2 million to 2.5 million clones; about 94% are singletons. The sample consisted of naive CD4+ T cells sorted from blood. Subset described: CD45RA+ positively selected. All receptors come from a young man in good health.

CDR3 bases: TGCGCCAGCAGTGACCCCTCACTAGCATCAGTTCAGTACTTC. It is translated as CASSDPSLASVQYF. The chain uses TRBV10-1 and TRBJ2-4, with D possibly being TRBD2 (6 bases). V gave up 3 bases and J gave up 11 bases, with 17 bases separating them. This CDR3 contains 14 residues. CDR1 and CDR2 (germline): WNHNN, SYGVQD (reference sequence).

The rearrangement links TRBV6-6 to TRBJ1-6, with D unresolved. This CDR3 contains 11 residues. Trimming took 8 bases from V and 7 from J, leaving 6 bases between them. Germline loops: CDR1 MNHNY, CDR2 SVGAGI (reference sequence). The CDR3 is CASGGNSPLHF. CDR3 nucleotides: TGTGCCAGCGGCGGGAATTCACCCCTCCACTTT.

The J gene is TRBJ2-3, the V gene TRBV30; 7 nucleotides line up with TRBD2. This CDR3 is built from 13 residues. Germline loops: CDR1 GTSNPN, CDR2 SVGIG (reference sequence). V lost 4 bases, J lost 4 bases, and 5 bases stayed unmatched. The CDR3 sequence is CAWNRLAADTQYF. The CDR3 DNA sequence: TGTGCCTGGAACCGACTAGCCGCAGATACGCAGTATTTT.

The rearrangement links TRBV7-2 to TRBJ2-7; 15 bases line up with TRBD2. The length of the CDR3 is 16 residues. Trimming cost V 5 bases and J 3 bases; bases outside gene matches: 5. Germline CDR1 and CDR2: SGHTA and FQGNSA. The chain's CDR3 is CASSLRTSGGVYEQYF. In DNA form, the CDR3 reads TGTGCCAGCAGCCTAAGGACTAGCGGGGGGGTCTACGAGCAGTACTTC.

The chain carries TRBV2 and TRBJ1-3; D may be TRBD1 (5 bases). Germline loops: CDR1 SNHLY, CDR2 FYNNEI. V dropped 5 bases and J dropped 0 bases, with 26 bases sitting between them. The CDR3 totals 20 residues. The CDR3 DNA is TGTGCCAGCAGTTTCAGCGGTCAGGGCCAGGGAACAAACTCTGGAAACACCATATATTTT. Protein: CASSFSGQGQGTNSGNTIYF.

This chain links TRBV5-1 with TRBJ2-3, with TRBD1 matching 8 bases. V was pared by 0 bases and J by 4 bases, with 10 bases of the junction left unmatched. The CDR3 loop spans 17 amino acids. The germline CDR1 and CDR2 sequences are SGHRS and YFSETQ. The CDR3 spells CASSLGIGQGASDTQYF. The DNA for the CDR3 is TGCGCCAGCAGCTTGGGGATCGGGCAGGGGGCCTCAGATACGCAGTATTTT. Supplemented by reference TRBV5-1 and TRBJ2-3, the full variable domain reads KAGVTQTPRYLIKTRGQQVTLSCSPISGHRSVSWYQQTPGQGLQFLFEYFSETQRNKGNFPGRFSGRQFSNSRSEMNVSTLELGDSALYLCASSLGIGQGASDTQYFGPGTRLTVL.

The V call is TRBV11-1, the J call TRBJ2-7, with 9 nucleotides matching TRBD1. V shed 5 bases and J 6 bases; nucleotides not matched to a gene: 5. The germline gives CDR1 SGHAT, CDR2 FQDESV (reference sequence). CDR3 size: 13 residues. This CDR3 reads CASSPDRGLEQYF. Here the CDR3 DNA reads TGTGCCAGCAGCCCGGACAGGGGCCTCGAGCAGTACTTC.

CDR3 residues: CASSIGTGSNSPLHF. CDR3 nucleotides: TGTGCCAGCAGCATAGGGACAGGGAGTAATTCACCCCTCCACTTT. The rearrangement uses TRBV7-9 and TRBJ1-6, with 9 bases lining up with TRBD1. This CDR3 has 15 residues. J lost 6 bases, V lost 5 bases, and 5 bases had no gene match. Per the germline V gene, CDR1 is SEHNR and CDR2 is FQNEAQ (reference sequence).

This chain joins TRBV29-1 and TRBJ2-4; no definite D call. The CDR3 spans 14 residues. V was trimmed by 1 base and J by 0 bases, leaving 7 bases between them. CDR1 and CDR2 (germline): SQVTM, ANQGSEA. CDR3 residues: CSVEGWGAKNIQYF. The CDR3 bases are TGCAGCGTTGAAGGGTGGGGAGCCAAAAACATTCAGTACTTC.

The V call is TRBV10-1, the J call TRBJ2-1; D is perhaps TRBD1 or TRBD2 (5 bases each). Germline CDR1 is WNHNN and CDR2 is SYGVQD (reference sequence). This CDR3 has 15 residues. Trimming stripped 10 bases from V and 6 bases from J, with 22 bases between. This CDR3 is CANLSRDPNGNEQFF. The CDR3 nucleotides are TGCGCCAACTTAAGCCGGGACCCAAATGGCAATGAGCAGTTCTTC.

V gene TRBV6-5 combines with J gene TRBJ2-3; the match to TRBD2 covers 10 bases. Germline assignment: CDR1 MNHEY and CDR2 SVGAGI. CDR3 length: 16 residues. Trimming cost V 3 bases and J 5 bases; bases outside gene matches: 8. The CDR3 nucleotides read TGTGCCAGCAGTTATGGGCTAGCGGGAGTAGGAGATACGCAGTATTTT. It specifies CASSYGLAGVGDTQYF.

This sequence joins TRBV11-2 and TRBJ2-7, with D possibly called TRBD1 or TRBD2 (6 bases each). This CDR3 is built from 14 residues. The germline V and J ends were trimmed by 4 bases and 6 bases, with 16 bases remaining between them. Germline CDR1 is SGHAT and CDR2 is FQNNGV. CDR3 nucleotide sequence: TGTGCCAGCAGCTCGGGGGCCGGGGGACTCGAGCAGTACTTC. Protein product: CASSSGAGGLEQYF.

The rearrangement joins TRBV7-6 to TRBJ2-3; 8 bases fit TRBD1. From germline, CDR1 is SGHVS and CDR2 FNYEAQ. The J segment lost 6 bases and the V segment lost 5 bases, leaving 13 bases of the junction unmatched. The length of the CDR3 is 16 residues. CDR3 nucleotides: TGTGCCAGCAGCACAACCGGGACAGGAGGCCCCGATACGCAGTATTTT. Translation gives CASSTTGTGGPDTQYF. The full variable domain, with the rest looked up from reference TRBV7-6 and TRBJ2-3, is GAGVSQSPRYKVTKRGQDVALRCDPISGHVSLYWYRQALGQGPEFLTYFNYEAQQDKSGLPNDRFSAERPEGSISTLTIQRTEQRDSAMYRCASSTTGTGGPDTQYFGPGTRLTVL.

The DNA for the CDR3 is TGTGCCAGCAGCGCCCCCGGGGACAGGCTGCACTCTGGAAACACCATATATTTT. Its translation is CASSAPGDRLHSGNTIYF. The chain links TRBV6-4 to TRBJ1-3; 8 bases align to TRBD1. The germline gives CDR1 MRHNA, CDR2 SNTAGT. The CDR3 covers 18 residues. V lost 6 bases, J lost 0 bases, and 13 bases stayed unmatched.

V gene TRBV7-8 combines with J gene TRBJ1-5, with D hard to call. The CDR3 extends over 13 amino acids. The V and J ends lost 0 bases and 7 bases respectively, with 7 bases between them. CDR1 is SGHVS, CDR2 FQNEAQ, per germline. The CDR3 region is CASSLASDQPQHF. DNA for the CDR3: TGTGCCAGCAGCTTAGCGAGTGACCAGCCCCAGCATTTT.